This T cell receptor beta chain comes out of a study of blood T cell repertoires in COVID-19. About the study: Acute and convalescent COVID-19 specimens originated in the United States, Italy and Spain. Sample material is recorded as cDNA or gDNA derived from T cells, B-cell-depleted T cells, or PBMCs.

This CDR3 region has 13 residues. Germline-derived CDR1 and CDR2 are SQVTM and ANQGSEA. V lost 6 bases and J 3 bases, leaving 14 bases between the germline ends. Seattle's cohort entered during active infection and was followed longitudinally. Per the original methods: Amplifying reference gene primers gave estimates of nucleated cell counts. The table came from immunoSEQ multiplex PCR; TCRdb's copy has only in-frame clones and leaves some out. Clone size and the V and J calls come from that table; the DNA yielded D and trimming. The sample includes hundreds of thousands of clones, 65% to 90% of them seen just once.

The receptor comes from a man between 45 and 60 years old with COVID-19, enrolled during active disease. The sample was peripheral blood. The chain joins TRBV29-1 to TRBJ1-1; D is unclear. The CDR3 DNA reads TGCAGCGTCGCCGGGTACGAGCACACTGAAGCTTTCTTT. Amino acid sequence: CSVAGYEHTEAFF.